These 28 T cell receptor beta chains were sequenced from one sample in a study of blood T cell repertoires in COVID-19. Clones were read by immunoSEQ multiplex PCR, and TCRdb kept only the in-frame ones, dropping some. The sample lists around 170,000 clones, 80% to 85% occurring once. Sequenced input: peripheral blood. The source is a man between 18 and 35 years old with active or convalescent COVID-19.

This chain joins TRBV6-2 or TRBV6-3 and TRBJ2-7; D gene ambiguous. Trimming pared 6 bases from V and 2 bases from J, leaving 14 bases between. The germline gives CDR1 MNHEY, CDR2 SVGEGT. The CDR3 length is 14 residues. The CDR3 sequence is CASSRAPDAYEQYF. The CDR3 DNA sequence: TGTGCCAGCAGCCGGGCCCCAGATGCCTACGAGCAGTACTTC.

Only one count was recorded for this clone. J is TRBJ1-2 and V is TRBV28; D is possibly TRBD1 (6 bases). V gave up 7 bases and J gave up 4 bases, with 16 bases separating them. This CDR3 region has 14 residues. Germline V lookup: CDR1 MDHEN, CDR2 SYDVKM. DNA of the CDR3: TGTGCCAGCAAGCAGGACCCCAGGGGCTATGGCTACACCTTC. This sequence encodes CASKQDPRGYGYTF.

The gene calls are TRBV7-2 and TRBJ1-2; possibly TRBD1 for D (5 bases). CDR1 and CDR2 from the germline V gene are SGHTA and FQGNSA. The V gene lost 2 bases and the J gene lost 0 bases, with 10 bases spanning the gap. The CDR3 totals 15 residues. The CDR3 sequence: CASSLNQGTNYGYTF. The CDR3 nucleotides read TGTGCCAGCAGCTTAAACCAGGGAACTAACTATGGCTACACCTTC.

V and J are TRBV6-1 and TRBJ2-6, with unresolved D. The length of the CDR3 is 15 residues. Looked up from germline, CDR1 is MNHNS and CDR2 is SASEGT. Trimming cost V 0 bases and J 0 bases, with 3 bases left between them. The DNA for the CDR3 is TGTGCCAGCAGTGAAGCTCGCTCTGGGGCCAACGTCCTGACTTTC. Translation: CASSEARSGANVLTF.

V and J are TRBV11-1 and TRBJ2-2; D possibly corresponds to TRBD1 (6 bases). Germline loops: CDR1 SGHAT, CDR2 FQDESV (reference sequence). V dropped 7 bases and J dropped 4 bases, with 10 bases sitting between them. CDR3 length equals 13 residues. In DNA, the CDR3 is TGTGCCAGCAACAGGGACGGCACCGGGGAGCTGTTTTTT. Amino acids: CASNRDGTGELFF.

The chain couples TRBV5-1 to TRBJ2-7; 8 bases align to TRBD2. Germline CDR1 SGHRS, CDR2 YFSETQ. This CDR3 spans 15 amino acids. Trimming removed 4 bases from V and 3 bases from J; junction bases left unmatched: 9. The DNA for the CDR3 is TGCGCCAGCAGCCCCAGCGGGGGCACATACTACGAGCAGTACTTC. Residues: CASSPSGGTYYEQYF.

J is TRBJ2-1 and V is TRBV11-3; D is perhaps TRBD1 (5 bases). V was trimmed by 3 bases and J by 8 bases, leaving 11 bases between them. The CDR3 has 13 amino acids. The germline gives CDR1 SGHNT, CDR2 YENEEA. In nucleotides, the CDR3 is TGTGCCAGCAGCTTCATCAGGGCGGATGAGCAGTTCTTC. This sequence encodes CASSFIRADEQFF.

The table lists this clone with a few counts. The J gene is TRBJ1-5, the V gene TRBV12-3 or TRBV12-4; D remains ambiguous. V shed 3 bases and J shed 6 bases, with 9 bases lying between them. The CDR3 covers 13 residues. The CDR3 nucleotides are TGTGCCAGCAGTTTTCGGGAGAGTCAGCCCCAGCATTTT. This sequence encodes CASSFRESQPQHF.

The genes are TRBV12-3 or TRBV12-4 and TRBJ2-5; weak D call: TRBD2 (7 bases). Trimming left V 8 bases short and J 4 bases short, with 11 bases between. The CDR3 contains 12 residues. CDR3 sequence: CASARGAETQYF. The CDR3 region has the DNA TGTGCCAGCGCCCGGGGGGCAGAGACCCAGTACTTC.

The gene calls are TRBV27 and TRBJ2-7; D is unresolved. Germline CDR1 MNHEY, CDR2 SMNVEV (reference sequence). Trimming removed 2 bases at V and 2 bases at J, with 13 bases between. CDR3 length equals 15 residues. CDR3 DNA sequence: TGTGCCAGCAGTTTAGGGCCAGGCCAAACCTACGAGCAGTACTTC. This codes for CASSLGPGQTYEQYF.

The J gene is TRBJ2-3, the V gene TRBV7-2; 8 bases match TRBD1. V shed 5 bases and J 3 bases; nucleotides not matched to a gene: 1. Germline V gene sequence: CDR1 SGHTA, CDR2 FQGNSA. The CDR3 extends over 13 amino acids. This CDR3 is CASSRTGTDTQYF. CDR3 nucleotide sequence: TGTGCCAGCAGCAGGACAGGGACAGATACGCAGTATTTT.

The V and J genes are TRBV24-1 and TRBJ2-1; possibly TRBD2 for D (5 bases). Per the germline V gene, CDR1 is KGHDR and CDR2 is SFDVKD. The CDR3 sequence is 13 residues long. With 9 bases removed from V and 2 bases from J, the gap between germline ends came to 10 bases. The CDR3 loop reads CATEGTPYNEQFF. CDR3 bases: TGTGCCACCGAGGGTACACCCTACAATGAGCAGTTCTTC.

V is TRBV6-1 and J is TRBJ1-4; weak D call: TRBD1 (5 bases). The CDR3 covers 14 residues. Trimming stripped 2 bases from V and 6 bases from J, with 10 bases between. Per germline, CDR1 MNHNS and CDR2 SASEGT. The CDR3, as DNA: TGTGCCAGCAGTGAATCGTTCAGGGATGAAAAACTGTTTTTT. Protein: CASSESFRDEKLFF.

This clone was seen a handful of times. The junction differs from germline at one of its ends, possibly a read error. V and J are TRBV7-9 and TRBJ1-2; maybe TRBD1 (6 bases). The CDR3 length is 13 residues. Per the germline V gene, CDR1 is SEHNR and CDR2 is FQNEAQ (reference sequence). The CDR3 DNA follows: TGTGCCAGCAGCTCTCAGATAGGACAGAATCCCGACTTC. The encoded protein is CASSSQIGQNPDF.

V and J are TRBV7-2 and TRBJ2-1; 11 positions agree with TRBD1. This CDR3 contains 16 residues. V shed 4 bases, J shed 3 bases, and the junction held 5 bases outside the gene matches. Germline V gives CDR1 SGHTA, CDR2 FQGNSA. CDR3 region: CASSWTGGGGYNEQFF. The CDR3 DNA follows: TGTGCCAGCAGCTGGACAGGGGGCGGGGGCTACAATGAGCAGTTCTTC.

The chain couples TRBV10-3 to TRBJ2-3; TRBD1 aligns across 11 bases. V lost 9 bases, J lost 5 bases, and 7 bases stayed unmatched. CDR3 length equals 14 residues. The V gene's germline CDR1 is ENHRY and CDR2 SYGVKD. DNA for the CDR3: TGTGCCATTTCCGGGACAGGGGGTTTAGATACGCAGTATTTT. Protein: CAISGTGGLDTQYF.

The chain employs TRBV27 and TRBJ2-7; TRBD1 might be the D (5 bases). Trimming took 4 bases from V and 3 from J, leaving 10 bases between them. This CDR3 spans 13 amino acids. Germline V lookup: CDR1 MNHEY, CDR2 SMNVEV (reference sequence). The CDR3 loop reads CASSSRVFYEQYF. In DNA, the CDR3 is TGTGCCAGCAGTTCCAGGGTTTTCTACGAGCAGTACTTC.

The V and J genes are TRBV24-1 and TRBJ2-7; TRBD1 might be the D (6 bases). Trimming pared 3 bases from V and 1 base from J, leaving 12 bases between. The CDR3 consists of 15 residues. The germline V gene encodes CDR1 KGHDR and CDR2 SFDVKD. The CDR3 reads CATSDTRTASYEQYF. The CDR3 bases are TGTGCCACCAGTGATACCCGGACAGCTTCCTACGAGCAGTACTTC.

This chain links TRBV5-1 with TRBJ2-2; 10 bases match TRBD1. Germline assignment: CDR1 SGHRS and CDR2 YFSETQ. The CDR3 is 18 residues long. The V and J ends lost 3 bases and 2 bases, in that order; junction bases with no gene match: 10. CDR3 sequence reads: CASSYRPGQGINTGELFF. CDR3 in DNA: TGCGCCAGCAGCTACAGACCGGGACAGGGGATTAACACCGGGGAGCTGTTTTTT.

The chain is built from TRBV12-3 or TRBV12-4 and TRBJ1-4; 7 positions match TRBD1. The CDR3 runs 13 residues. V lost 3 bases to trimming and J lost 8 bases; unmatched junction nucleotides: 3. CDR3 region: CASSFQGEEKLFF. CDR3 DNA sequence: TGTGCCAGCAGTTTCCAGGGGGAGGAAAAACTGTTTTTT.

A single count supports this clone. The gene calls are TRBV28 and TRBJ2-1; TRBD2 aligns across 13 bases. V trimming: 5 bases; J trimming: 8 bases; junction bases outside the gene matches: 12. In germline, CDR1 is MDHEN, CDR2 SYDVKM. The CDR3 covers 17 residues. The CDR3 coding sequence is TGTGCCAGCAGTCTCTCGATTGGACTAGCGGGAGTGGATGAGCAGTTCTTC. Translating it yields CASSLSIGLAGVDEQFF.

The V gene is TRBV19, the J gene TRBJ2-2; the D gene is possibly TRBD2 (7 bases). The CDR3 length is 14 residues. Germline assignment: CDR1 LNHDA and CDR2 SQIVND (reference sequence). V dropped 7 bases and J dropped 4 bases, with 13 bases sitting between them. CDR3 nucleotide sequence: TGTGCCAGTATGGCGGGGGCGGGCACCGGGGAGCTGTTTTTT. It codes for CASMAGAGTGELFF. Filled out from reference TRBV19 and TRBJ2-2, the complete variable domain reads DGGITQSPKYLFRKEGQNVTLSCEQNLNHDAMYWYRQDPGQGLRLIYYSQIVNDFQKGDIAEGYSVSREKKESFPLTVTSAQKNPTAFYLCASMAGAGTGELFFGEGSRLTVL.

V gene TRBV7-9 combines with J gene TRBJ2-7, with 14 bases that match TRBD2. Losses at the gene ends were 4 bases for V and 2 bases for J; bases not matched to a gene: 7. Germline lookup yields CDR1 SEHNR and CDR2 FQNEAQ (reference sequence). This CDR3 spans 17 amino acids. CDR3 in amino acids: CASSYPGTSGSPYEQYF. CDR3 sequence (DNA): TGTGCCAGCAGCTATCCCGGGACTAGCGGGAGTCCCTACGAGCAGTACTTC.

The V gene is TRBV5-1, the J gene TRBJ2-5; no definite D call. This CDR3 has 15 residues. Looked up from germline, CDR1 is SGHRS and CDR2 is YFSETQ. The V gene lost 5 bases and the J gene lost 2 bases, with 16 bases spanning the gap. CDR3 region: CASSRIPGNQETQYF. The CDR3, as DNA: TGCGCCAGCAGTCGGATCCCGGGTAATCAAGAGACCCAGTACTTC.

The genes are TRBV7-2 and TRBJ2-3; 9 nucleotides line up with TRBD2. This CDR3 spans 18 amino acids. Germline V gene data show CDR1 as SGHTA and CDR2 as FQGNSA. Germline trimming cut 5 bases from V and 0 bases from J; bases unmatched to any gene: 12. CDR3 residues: CASSQQSGLASSTDTQYF. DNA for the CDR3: TGTGCCAGCAGCCAACAGTCGGGACTAGCATCAAGCACAGATACGCAGTATTTT.

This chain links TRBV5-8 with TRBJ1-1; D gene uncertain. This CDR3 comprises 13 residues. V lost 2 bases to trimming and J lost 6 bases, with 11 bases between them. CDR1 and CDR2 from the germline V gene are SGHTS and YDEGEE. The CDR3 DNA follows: TGTGCCAGCAGCTTCCGAGGAGTGGCTGAAGCTTTCTTT. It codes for CASSFRGVAEAFF.

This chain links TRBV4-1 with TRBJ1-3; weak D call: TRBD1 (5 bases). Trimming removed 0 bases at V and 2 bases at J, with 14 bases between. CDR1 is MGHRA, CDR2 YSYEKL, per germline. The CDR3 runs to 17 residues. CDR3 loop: CASSQDGQGGTGNTIYF. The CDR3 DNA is TGCGCCAGCAGCCAAGACGGCCAGGGAGGAACTGGAAACACCATATATTTT.

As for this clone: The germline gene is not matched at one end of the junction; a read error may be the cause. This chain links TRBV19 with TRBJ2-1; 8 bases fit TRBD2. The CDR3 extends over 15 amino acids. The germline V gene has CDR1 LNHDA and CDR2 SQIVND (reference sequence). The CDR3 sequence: CASRIAGSSYNEQFF. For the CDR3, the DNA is TGTGCCAGTAGAATAGCGGGGAGCTCCTACAATGAGCAGTTCTTC.